Following are 13 T cell receptor beta chains from one sample sequenced in a study of T cell changes during pregnancy in multiple sclerosis. The method was immunoSEQ multiplex PCR; TCRdb's version includes in-frame clones alone and lacks a portion of them. Of fewer than 55,000 clones listed, around 90% are singletons. Source: peripheral blood, taken in the second trimester of pregnancy. The source of these receptors is a female donor in good health, enrolled as a control in a pregnancy study.

The genes are TRBV2 and TRBJ2-3; a possible D gene is TRBD1 (6 bases). V lost 3 bases and J 3 bases, leaving 16 bases between the germline ends. Germline CDR1 and CDR2: SNHLY and FYNNEI. CDR3 length equals 16 residues. CDR3 sequence: CASSEGLTGWTDTQYF. For the CDR3, the DNA is TGTGCCAGCAGTGAGGGTTTGACAGGTTGGACAGATACGCAGTATTTT. Drawing the rest from reference TRBV2 and TRBJ2-3, the complete variable domain is EPEVTQTPSHQVTQMGQEVILRCVPISNHLYFYWYRQILGQKVEFLVSFYNNEISEKSEIFDDQFSVERPDGSNFTLKIRSTKLEDSAMYFCASSEGLTGWTDTQYFGPGTRLTVL.

The rearrangement links TRBV10-3 to TRBJ1-1, with TRBD1 identical over 7 bases. The CDR3 consists of 12 residues. The V segment lost 10 bases and the J segment 1 base; nucleotides outside the gene matches: 3. CDR1 and CDR2 from the germline V gene are ENHRY and SYGVKD. DNA for the CDR3: TGTGCCAGCGGGACAGCGAACACTGAAGCTTTCTTT. Translating gives CASGTANTEAFF.

This clone appeared once. The V call is TRBV9, the J call TRBJ2-2; 11 bases match TRBD2. Trimming took 3 bases from V and 6 from J; bases not matched to a gene: 7. The CDR3 covers 16 residues. Germline V gives CDR1 SGDLS, CDR2 YYNGEE. The CDR3 reads CASSALAGVGSGELFF. The CDR3 region has the DNA TGTGCCAGCAGCGCACTAGCGGGGGTGGGTTCCGGGGAGCTGTTTTTT.

The chain recombines TRBV7-9 with TRBJ2-1; TRBD1 agrees at 7 bases. The ends lost 5 bases at V and 10 bases at J; junction bases unmatched: 17. CDR1 and CDR2 from the germline V gene are SEHNR and FQNEAQ (reference sequence). The CDR3 spans 16 residues. Here the CDR3 reads CASSTNRQGSLDEQFF. CDR3 DNA: TGTGCCAGCAGCACCAATCGACAGGGTTCACTGGACGAGCAGTTCTTC.

V usage is TRBV9 and J usage is TRBJ1-6; 9 nucleotides match TRBD1. Losses at the gene ends were 0 bases for V and 5 bases for J; bases not matched to a gene: 3. The CDR3 consists of 16 residues. Germline CDR1 SGDLS, CDR2 YYNGEE. The CDR3 spells CASSVGRTGDNSPLHF. The CDR3 DNA is TGTGCCAGCAGCGTAGGGAGGACAGGGGATAATTCACCCCTCCACTTT.

V usage is TRBV6-1 and J usage is TRBJ1-3; no clear D. Per germline, CDR1 MNHNS and CDR2 SASEGT. V lost 6 bases to trimming and J lost 0 bases, with 15 bases between them. The CDR3 is made up of 16 amino acids. Written as DNA, the CDR3 is TGTGCCAGCAGCGAAACCCGCCCAGACTCTGGAAACACCATATATTTT. It encodes CASSETRPDSGNTIYF.

V usage is TRBV7-8 and J usage is TRBJ1-1; 10 positions agree with TRBD1. Per the germline V gene, CDR1 is SGHVS and CDR2 is FQNEAQ. CDR3 size: 15 residues. J was trimmed by 10 bases and V by 1 base; bases with no gene match: 9. The CDR3 protein is CASSLGLGQGFGAFF. DNA for the CDR3: TGTGCCAGCAGCTTAGGATTGGGACAGGGGTTCGGAGCTTTCTTT.

The chain links TRBV10-3 to TRBJ2-7, with a possible D match to TRBD1 (5 bases). Germline V gene lookup returns CDR1 ENHRY and CDR2 SYGVKD. The CDR3 consists of 12 residues. With 2 bases removed from V and 5 bases from J, the gap between germline ends came to 7 bases. The CDR3 here is CAISEIGDEQYF. In nucleotides, the CDR3 is TGTGCCATCAGTGAGATAGGGGACGAGCAGTACTTC.

V and J are TRBV5-6 and TRBJ2-4, with 14 nucleotides matching TRBD2. Germline-derived CDR1 and CDR2 are SGHDT and YYEEEE. CDR3 size: 18 residues. J lost 6 bases, V lost 4 bases, and 12 bases had no gene match. CDR3 sequence (DNA): TGTGCCAGCAGCACCCCGGGACTAGCGGGAGATAGTAGAAACATTCAGTACTTC. Its protein product is CASSTPGLAGDSRNIQYF.

This clone was observed a single time. The chain links TRBV6-5 to TRBJ2-7; possible D gene TRBD2, 6 bases. The V end was cut by 6 bases, the J end by 2 bases, with 14 bases between. CDR3 size: 14 residues. CDR1 is MNHEY and CDR2 is SVGAGI in the germline V gene. CDR3 region: CASSPAGYTYEQYF. The CDR3, as DNA: TGTGCCAGCAGCCCCGCGGGGTACACCTACGAGCAGTACTTC.

This clone occurred once. The V and J genes are TRBV5-8 and TRBJ1-1, with D possibly being TRBD1 (5 bases). The germline CDR1 and CDR2 sequences are SGHTS and YDEGEE. This CDR3 has 13 amino acids. Trimming left V 2 bases short and J 3 bases short, with 8 bases between. CDR3 sequence: CASSLGAYTEAFF. CDR3 nucleotide sequence: TGTGCCAGCAGCTTAGGGGCCTACACTGAAGCTTTCTTT.

This chain joins TRBV5-6 and TRBJ1-1; 8 nucleotides align to TRBD1. V trimming: 1 base; J trimming: 1 base; junction bases outside the gene matches: 6. This CDR3 is built from 16 residues. Germline values: CDR1 SGHDT, CDR2 YYEEEE. The CDR3 nucleotides read TGTGCCAGCAGCTTGACGACAGGGGCCTCGAACACTGAAGCTTTCTTT. Amino acids: CASSLTTGASNTEAFF.

The chain uses TRBV5-7 and TRBJ2-5; TRBD1 aligns across 9 bases. TRBV5-7 is recorded as an ORF, its role being uncertain. The CDR3 is 13 amino acids. Unmatched junction bases numbered 2, after V lost 3 bases and J lost 5 bases. DNA for the CDR3: TGTGCCAGCAGCTGGGACAGGGTTGAGACCCAGTACTTC. Translated: CASSWDRVETQYF.